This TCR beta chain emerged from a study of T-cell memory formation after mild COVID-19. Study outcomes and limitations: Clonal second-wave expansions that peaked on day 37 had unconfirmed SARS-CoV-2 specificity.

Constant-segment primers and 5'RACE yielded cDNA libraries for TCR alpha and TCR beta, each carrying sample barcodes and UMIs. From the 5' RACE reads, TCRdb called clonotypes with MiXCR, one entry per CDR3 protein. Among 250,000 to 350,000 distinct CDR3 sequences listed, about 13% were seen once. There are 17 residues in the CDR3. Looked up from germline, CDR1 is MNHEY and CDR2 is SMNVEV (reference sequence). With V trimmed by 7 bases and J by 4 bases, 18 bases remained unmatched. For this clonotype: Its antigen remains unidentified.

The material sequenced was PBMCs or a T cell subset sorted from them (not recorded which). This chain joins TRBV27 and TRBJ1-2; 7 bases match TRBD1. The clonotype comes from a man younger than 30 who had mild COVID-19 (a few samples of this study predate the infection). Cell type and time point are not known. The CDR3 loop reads CASTLFGPGQGGYGYTF. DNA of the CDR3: TGTGCCAGCACTCTCTTTGGGCCTGGGCAGGGGGGCTATGGCTACACCTTC.